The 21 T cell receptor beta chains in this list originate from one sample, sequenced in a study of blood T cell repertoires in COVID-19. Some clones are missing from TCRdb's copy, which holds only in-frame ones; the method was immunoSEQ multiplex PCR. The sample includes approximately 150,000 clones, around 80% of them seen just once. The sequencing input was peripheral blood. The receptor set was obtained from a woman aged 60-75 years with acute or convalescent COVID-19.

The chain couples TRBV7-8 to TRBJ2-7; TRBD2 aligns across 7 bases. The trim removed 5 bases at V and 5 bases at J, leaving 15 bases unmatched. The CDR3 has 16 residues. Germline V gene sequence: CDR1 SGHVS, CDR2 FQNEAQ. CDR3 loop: CASSRWPSGAVNEQYF. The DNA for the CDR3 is TGTGCCAGCAGCCGCTGGCCTAGCGGAGCGGTGAACGAGCAGTACTTC.

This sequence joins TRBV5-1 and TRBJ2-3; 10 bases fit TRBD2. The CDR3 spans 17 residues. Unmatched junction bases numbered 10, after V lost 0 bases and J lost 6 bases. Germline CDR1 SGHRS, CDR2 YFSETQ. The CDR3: CASSLGVAGGGSDTQYF. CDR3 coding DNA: TGCGCCAGCAGCTTGGGTGTAGCGGGAGGAGGATCCGATACGCAGTATTTT.

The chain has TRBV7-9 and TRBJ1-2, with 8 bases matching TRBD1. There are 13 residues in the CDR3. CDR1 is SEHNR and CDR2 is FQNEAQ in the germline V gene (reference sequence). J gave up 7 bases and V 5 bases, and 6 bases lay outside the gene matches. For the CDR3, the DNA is TGTGCCAGCAGCGACACAGGGGGTGGTGGCTACACCTTC. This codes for CASSDTGGGGYTF.

The CDR3: CASSTGTGPYEQYF. The CDR3 coding sequence is TGTGCCAGTAGTACCGGGACAGGCCCCTACGAGCAGTACTTC. V is TRBV19 and J is TRBJ2-7; TRBD1 matches 8 bases. V lost 4 bases, J lost 2 bases, and 4 bases stayed unmatched. Germline V gene sequence: CDR1 LNHDA, CDR2 SQIVND (reference sequence). There are 14 residues in the CDR3. Looking up the rest from reference TRBV19 and TRBJ2-7 gives the full variable domain: DGGITQSPKYLFRKEGQNVTLSCEQNLNHDAMYWYRQDPGQGLRLIYYSQIVNDFQKGDIAEGYSVSREKKESFPLTVTSAQKNPTAFYLCASSTGTGPYEQYFGPGTRLTVT.

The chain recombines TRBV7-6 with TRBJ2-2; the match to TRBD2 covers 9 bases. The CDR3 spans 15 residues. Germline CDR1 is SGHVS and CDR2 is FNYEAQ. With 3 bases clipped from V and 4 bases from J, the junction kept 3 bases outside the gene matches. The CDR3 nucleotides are TGTGCCAGCAGCTTTAGCGGGAGCGGCACCGGGGAGCTGTTTTTT. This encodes CASSFSGSGTGELFF.

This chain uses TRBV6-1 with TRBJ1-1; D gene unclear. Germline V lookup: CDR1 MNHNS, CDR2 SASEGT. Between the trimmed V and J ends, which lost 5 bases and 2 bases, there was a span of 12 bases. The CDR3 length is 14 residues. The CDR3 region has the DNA TGTGCCAGCAGTCCCCCGAGCCAAAACACTGAAGCTTTCTTT. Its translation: CASSPPSQNTEAFF.

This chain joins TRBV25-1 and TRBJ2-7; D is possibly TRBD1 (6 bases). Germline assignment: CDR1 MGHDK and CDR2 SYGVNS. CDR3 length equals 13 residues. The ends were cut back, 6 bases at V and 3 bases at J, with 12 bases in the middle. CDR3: CASSRGRLYEQYF. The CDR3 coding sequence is TGTGCCAGCAGCAGGGGCCGCCTCTACGAGCAGTACTTC.

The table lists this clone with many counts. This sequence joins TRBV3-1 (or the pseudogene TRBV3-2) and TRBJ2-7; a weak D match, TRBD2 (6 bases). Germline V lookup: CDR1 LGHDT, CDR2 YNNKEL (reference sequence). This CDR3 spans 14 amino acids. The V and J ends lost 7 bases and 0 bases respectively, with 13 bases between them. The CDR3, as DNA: TGTGCCAGCAAACTAGCCCATAGCTCCTACGAGCAGTACTTC. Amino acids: CASKLAHSSYEQYF.

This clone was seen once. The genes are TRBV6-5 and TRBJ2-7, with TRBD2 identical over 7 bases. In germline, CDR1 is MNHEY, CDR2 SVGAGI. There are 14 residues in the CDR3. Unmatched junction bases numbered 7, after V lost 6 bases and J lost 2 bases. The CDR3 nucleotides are TGTGCCAGCAGGGTATTACTAGCGCCCTACGAGCAGTACTTC. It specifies CASRVLLAPYEQYF.

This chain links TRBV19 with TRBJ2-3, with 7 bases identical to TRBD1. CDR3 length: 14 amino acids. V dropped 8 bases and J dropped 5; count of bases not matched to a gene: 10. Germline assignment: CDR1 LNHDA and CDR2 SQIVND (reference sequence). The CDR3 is CASSLTGSIDTQYF. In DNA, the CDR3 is TGTGCCAGTTCGTTGACAGGGTCTATAGATACGCAGTATTTT.

CDR3 sequence reads: CASSLGDSSYEQYF. The CDR3 bases are TGTGCCAGCAGCTTAGGGGACAGTTCCTACGAGCAGTACTTC. The rearrangement uses TRBV7-6 and TRBJ2-7; 7 bases are shared with TRBD1. The junction had 1 base not matched to a gene; V was cut back by 1 base and J by 1 base. The germline gives CDR1 SGHVS, CDR2 FNYEAQ. The CDR3 has 14 amino acids.

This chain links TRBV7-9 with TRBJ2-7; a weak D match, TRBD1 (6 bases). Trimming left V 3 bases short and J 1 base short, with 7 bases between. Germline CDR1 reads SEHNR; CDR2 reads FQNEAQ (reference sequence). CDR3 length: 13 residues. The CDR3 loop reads CASSFTGSYEQYF. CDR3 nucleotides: TGTGCCAGCAGCTTTACAGGGTCCTACGAGCAGTACTTC.

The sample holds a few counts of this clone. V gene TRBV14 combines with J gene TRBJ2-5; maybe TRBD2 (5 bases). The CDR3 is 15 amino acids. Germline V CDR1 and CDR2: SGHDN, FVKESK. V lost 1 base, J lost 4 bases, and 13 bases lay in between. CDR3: CASSQVSRERETQYF. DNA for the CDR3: TGTGCCAGCAGCCAAGTCTCGAGGGAGCGAGAGACCCAGTACTTC.

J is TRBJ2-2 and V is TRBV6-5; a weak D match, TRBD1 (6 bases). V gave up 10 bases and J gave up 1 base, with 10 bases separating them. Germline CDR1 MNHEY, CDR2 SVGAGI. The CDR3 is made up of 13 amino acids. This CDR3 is CATGAGNTGELFF. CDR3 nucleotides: TGTGCCACAGGGGCGGGGAACACCGGGGAGCTGTTTTTT.

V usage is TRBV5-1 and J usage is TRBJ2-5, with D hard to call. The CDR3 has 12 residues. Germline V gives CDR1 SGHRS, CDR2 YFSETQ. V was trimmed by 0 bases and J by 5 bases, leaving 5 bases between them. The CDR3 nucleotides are TGCGCCAGCAGCTTGGACTTGGAGACCCAGTACTTC. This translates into CASSLDLETQYF. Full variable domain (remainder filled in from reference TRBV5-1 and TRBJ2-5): KAGVTQTPRYLIKTRGQQVTLSCSPISGHRSVSWYQQTPGQGLQFLFEYFSETQRNKGNFPGRFSGRQFSNSRSEMNVSTLELGDSALYLCASSLDLETQYFGPGTRLLVL.

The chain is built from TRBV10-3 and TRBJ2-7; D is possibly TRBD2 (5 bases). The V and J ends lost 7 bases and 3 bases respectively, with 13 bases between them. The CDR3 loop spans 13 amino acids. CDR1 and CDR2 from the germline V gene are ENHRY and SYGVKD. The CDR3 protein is CAITSSGYYEQYF. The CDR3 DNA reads TGTGCCATCACTTCGAGCGGATACTACGAGCAGTACTTC.

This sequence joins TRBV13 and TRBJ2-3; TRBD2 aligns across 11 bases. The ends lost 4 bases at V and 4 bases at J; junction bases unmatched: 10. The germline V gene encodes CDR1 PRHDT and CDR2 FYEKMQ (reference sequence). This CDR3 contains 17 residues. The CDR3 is CASSSQTSGISADTQYF. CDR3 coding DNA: TGTGCCAGCAGCTCCCAGACTAGCGGGATATCCGCAGATACGCAGTATTTT.

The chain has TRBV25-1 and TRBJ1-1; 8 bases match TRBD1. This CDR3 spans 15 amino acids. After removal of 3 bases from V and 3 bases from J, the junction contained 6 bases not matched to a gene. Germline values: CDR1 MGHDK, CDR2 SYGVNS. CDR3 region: CASSEAGGLDTEAFF. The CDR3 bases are TGTGCCAGCAGTGAGGCAGGGGGCTTGGACACTGAAGCTTTCTTT.

The DNA of the CDR3 is TGCGCCAGCAGCTTGGTGCAGGCGGGGGATTCACCCCTCCACTTT. Translation: CASSLVQAGDSPLHF. The chain uses TRBV5-1 and TRBJ1-6, with D possibly matching TRBD1 (5 bases). This CDR3 contains 15 residues. Trimming took 0 bases from V and 8 from J, leaving 12 bases between them. From germline, CDR1 is SGHRS and CDR2 YFSETQ.

The CDR3 DNA follows: TGTGCCAGCAGCCACAGGGGGCAGGTTACCGGGGAGCTGTTTTTT. It codes for CASSHRGQVTGELFF. This sequence joins TRBV5-4 and TRBJ2-2; the match to TRBD1 covers 9 bases. Germline assignment: CDR1 SGHNT and CDR2 YYREEE (reference sequence). V lost 4 bases and J lost 5; bases outside the gene matches: 6. This CDR3 comprises 15 residues.

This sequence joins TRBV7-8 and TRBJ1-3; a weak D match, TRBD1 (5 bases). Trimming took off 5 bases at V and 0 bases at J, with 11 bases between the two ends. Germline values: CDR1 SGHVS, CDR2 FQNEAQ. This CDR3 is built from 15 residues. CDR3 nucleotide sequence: TGTGCCAGCAGCCCCCAGGGAATCTCTGGAAACACCATATATTTT. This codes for CASSPQGISGNTIYF.